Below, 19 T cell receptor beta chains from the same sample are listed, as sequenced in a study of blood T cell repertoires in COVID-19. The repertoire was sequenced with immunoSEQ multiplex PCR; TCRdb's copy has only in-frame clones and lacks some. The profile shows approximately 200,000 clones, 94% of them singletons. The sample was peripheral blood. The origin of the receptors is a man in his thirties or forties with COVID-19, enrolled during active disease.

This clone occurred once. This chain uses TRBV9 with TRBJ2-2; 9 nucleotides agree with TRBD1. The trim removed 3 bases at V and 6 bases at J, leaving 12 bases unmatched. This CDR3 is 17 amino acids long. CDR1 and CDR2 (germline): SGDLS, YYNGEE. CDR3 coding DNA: TGTGCCAGCAGCGCGGGGTTTCCGGACAGGGGCTCCGGGGAGCTGTTTTTT. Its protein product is CASSAGFPDRGSGELFF.

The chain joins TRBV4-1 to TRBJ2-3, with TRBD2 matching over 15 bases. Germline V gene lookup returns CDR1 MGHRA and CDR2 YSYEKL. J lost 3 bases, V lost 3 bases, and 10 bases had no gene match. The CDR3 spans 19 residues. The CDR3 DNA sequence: TGCGCCAGCAGCCAGCCGGGACTAGCGGGGGGTAGTGCGACAGATACGCAGTATTTT. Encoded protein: CASSQPGLAGGSATDTQYF.

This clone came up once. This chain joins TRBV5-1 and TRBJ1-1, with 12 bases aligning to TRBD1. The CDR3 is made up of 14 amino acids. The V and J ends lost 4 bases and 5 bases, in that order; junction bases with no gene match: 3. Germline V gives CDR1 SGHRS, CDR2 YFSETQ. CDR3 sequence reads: CASSKGQGATEAFF. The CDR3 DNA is TGCGCCAGCAGCAAGGGACAGGGGGCGACTGAAGCTTTCTTT.

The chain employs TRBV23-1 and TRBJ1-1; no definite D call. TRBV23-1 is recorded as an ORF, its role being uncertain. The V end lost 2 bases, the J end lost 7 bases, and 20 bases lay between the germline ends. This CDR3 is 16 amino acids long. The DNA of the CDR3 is TGCGCCAGCAGTCAAACCCCCCGTGACATCGCCGGTGAAGCTTTCTTT. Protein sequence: CASSQTPRDIAGEAFF.

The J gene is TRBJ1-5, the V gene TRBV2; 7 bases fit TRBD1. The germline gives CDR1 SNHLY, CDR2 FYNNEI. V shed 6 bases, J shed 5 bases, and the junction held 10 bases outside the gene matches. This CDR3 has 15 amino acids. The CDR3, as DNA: TGTGCCAGCAGCCGAGAGACAGGGTCCCATCAGCCCCAGCATTTT. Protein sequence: CASSRETGSHQPQHF.

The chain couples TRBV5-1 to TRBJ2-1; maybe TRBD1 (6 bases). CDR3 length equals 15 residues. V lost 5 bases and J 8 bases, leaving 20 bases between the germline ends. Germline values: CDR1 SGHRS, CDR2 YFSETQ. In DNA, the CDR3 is TGCGCCAGCAGTCCAATGGGGGCAGGGCCCCATGAGCAGTTCTTC. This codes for CASSPMGAGPHEQFF.

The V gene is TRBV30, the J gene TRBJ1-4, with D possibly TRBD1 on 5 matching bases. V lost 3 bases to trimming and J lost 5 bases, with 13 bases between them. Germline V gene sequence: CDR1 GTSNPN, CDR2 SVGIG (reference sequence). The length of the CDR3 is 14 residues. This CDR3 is CAWSIGGNNEKLFF. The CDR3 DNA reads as TGTGCCTGGAGCATCGGGGGTAACAATGAAAAACTGTTTTTT.

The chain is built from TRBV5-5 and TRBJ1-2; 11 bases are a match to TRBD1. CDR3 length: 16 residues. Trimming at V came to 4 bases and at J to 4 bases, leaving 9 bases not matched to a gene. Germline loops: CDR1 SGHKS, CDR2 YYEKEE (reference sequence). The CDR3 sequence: CASSNPDRGLSYGYTF. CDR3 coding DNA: TGTGCCAGCAGCAACCCGGACAGGGGGCTTTCCTATGGCTACACCTTC. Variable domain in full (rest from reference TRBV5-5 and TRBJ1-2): DAGVTQSPTHLIKTRGQQVTLRCSPISGHKSVSWYQQVLGQGPQFIFQYYEKEERGRGNFPDRFSARQFPNYSSELNVNALLLGDSALYLCASSNPDRGLSYGYTFGSGTRLTVV.

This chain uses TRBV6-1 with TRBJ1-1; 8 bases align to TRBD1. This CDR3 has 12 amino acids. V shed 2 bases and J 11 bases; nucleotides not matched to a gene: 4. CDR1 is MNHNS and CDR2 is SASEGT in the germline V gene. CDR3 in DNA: TGTGCCAGCAGTGAACTGACAGGGGTTGCTTTCTTT. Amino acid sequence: CASSELTGVAFF.

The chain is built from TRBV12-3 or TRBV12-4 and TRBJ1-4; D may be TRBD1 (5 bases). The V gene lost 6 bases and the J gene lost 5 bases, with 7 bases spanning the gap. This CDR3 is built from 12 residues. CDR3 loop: CASRRQNEKLFF. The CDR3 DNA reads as TGTGCCAGCAGAAGACAGAATGAAAAACTGTTTTTT.

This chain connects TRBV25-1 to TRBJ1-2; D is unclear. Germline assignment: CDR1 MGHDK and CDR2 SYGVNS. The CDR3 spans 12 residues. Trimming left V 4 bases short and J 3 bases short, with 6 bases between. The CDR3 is CASSAADYGYTF. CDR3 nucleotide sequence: TGTGCCAGCAGTGCGGCGGACTATGGCTACACCTTC.

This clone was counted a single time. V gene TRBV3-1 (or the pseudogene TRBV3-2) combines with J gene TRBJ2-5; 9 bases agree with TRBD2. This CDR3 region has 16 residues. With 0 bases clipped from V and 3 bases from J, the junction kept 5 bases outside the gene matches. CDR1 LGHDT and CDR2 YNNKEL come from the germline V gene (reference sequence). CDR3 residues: CASSQEGLALEETQYF. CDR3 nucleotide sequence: TGTGCCAGCAGCCAAGAGGGACTAGCATTGGAAGAGACCCAGTACTTC.

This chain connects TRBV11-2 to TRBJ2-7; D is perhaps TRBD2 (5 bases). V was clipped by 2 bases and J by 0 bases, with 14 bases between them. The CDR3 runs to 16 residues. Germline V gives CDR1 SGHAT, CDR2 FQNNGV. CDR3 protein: CASSLSTGMISYEQYF. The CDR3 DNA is TGTGCCAGCAGCTTAAGTACGGGAATGATCTCCTACGAGCAGTACTTC.

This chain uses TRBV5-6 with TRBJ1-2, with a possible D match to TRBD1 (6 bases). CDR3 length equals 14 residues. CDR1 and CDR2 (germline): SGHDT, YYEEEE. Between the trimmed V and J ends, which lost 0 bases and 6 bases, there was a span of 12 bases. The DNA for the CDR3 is TGTGCCAGCAGCTTGGACAGGGTGGGGGATGGCTACACCTTC. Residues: CASSLDRVGDGYTF.

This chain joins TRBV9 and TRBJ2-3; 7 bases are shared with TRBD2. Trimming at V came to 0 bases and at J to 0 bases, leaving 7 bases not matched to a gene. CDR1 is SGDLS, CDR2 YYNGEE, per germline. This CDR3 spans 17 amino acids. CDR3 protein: CASSVVGTGGSTDTQYF. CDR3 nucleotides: TGTGCCAGCAGCGTAGTTGGAACGGGGGGTAGCACAGATACGCAGTATTTT.

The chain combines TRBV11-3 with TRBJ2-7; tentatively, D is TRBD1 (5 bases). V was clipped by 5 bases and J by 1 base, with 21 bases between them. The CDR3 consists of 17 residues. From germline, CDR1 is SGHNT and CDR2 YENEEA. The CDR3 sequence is CASSAPPYRFFSYEQYF. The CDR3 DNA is TGTGCCAGCAGCGCCCCCCCCTACAGGTTCTTTTCCTACGAGCAGTACTTC.

CDR3 DNA sequence: TGTGCTTCCCGAGGAGGGAACAATCAGCCCCAGCATTTT. Translating it yields CASRGGNNQPQHF. The J gene is TRBJ1-5, the V gene TRBV12-5, with no clear D. Germline lookup yields CDR1 LGHNT and CDR2 FRNRAP. V was trimmed by 11 bases and J by 3 bases, leaving 14 bases between them. CDR3 size: 13 residues.

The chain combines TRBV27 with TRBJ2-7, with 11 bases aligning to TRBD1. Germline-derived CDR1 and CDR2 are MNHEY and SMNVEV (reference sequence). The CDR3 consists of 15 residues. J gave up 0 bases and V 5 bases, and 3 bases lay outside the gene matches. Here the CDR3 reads CASSPGTGGSYEQYF. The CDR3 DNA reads TGTGCCAGCAGTCCTGGGACAGGGGGCTCCTACGAGCAGTACTTC.

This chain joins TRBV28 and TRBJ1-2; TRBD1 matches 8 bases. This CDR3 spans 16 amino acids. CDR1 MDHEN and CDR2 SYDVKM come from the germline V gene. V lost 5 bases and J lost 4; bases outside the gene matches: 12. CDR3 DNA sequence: TGTGCCAGCAGTAGAACTTTAACAGGGGGAGCCTATGGCTACACCTTC. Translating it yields CASSRTLTGGAYGYTF.